The present T cell receptor (beta chain) was sequenced within a study of shared clonotypes between healthy human individuals. This CDR3 is built from 14 residues. The germline gives CDR1 SGHVS, CDR2 FQNEAQ. V dropped 2 bases and J dropped 3; count of bases not matched to a gene: 4. Without sorting, samples used some 93 million PBMCs for genomic DNA. Assay execution took place at the deep level. Profiling relied on immunoSEQ multiplex PCR, and the TCRdb table lists in-frame clones only, not all of them. The sample yields 400,000 to 550,000 clones, around three quarters seen once. Specimen: PBMCs. The chain is built from TRBV7-8 and TRBJ2-7; 7 bases align to TRBD1. This receptor was identified in a woman aged 40 to 55 in good health. Some clones in this sample may be carry-over from other donors' samples. CDR3 coding DNA: TGTGCCAGCAGCTTACGGACAGGAAACTACGAGCAGTACTTC. Protein: CASSLRTGNYEQYF.